The 29 T cell receptor beta chains reported below all come from one sample, sequenced in a study of blood T cells in healthy people across ages. A second PCR of about 7 to 11 cycles used a sample-barcoded 5' primer and a J-beta primer mix. TCRdb analysed the 5' RACE reads with MiXCR anew, one entry per CDR3 protein. Seen here are about 1,000,000 distinct CDR3 sequences, 35% to 50% observed once, and the top ten hold about 20%. The material sequenced was blood. These receptors all come from a woman in her sixties or seventies in good health.

The chain has TRBV29-1 and TRBJ1-1; perhaps TRBD1 as D (5 bases). The germline V and J ends were trimmed by 4 bases and 7 bases, with 10 bases remaining between them. The CDR3 is 11 residues long. The germline V gene has CDR1 SQVTM and CDR2 ANQGSEA. This CDR3 reads CSVVGRYEAFF. CDR3 bases: TGCAGCGTTGTGGGACGCTATGAAGCTTTCTTT.

The rearrangement links TRBV6-2 or TRBV6-3 to TRBJ2-7; a weak D match, TRBD2 (6 bases). The end of the DNA aligns better with TRBJ2-5, so the J call may be wrong. The CDR3 totals 14 residues. Germline loops: CDR1 MNHEY, CDR2 SVGEGT. The CDR3 DNA reads as TGTGCCAGCAGTTACGGGGGGAGACGAGAGACCCAGTACTTC. It is translated as CASSYGGRRETQYF.

This chain connects TRBV7-6 to TRBJ1-6, with TRBD1 identical over 7 bases. V trimming: 5 bases; J trimming: 0 bases; junction bases outside the gene matches: 7. The germline CDR1 and CDR2 sequences are SGHVS and FNYEAQ. The CDR3 contains 17 residues. In DNA, the CDR3 is TGTGCCAGCAGCCCATCAAACAGGGGCTCCTATAATTCACCCCTCCACTTT. Its translation: CASSPSNRGSYNSPLHF.

The chain has TRBV29-1 and TRBJ2-5; D uncertain. Germline V CDR1 and CDR2: SQVTM, ANQGSEA. V was clipped by 2 bases and J by 1 base, with 5 bases between them. The CDR3 is 12 residues long. The CDR3 here is CSVEPSQETQYF. The DNA for the CDR3 is TGCAGCGTTGAACCGAGCCAAGAGACCCAGTACTTC.

Comments on this clonotype: Just one base apart from a much larger clone, this may be a read error. V gene TRBV29-1 combines with J gene TRBJ2-7, with D perhaps TRBD2 (6 bases). The CDR3 has 15 residues. The germline V gene has CDR1 SQVTM and CDR2 ANQGSEA. CDR3 protein: CRGGEGRVLSYEQYF. In DNA form, the CDR3 reads TGCAGGGGGGGTGAGGGGAGAGTTCTTTCCTACGAGCAGTACTTC.

Turning to this clonotype: A read error may produce the germline difference seen at one junction end. The CDR3 nucleotides read TGTGCCAGCAGTGAGACCGGGACAGGGGGCTACGAGCAGTACTTC. Amino acid sequence: CASSETGTGGYEQYF. The chain carries TRBV24-1 and TRBJ2-7, with 11 bases aligning to TRBD1. Germline V lookup: CDR1 KGHDR, CDR2 SFDVKD. The CDR3 is 15 residues long.

This clonotype was picked up a small number of times. A much larger clone differs from this one at a single base, so this may be a read error. The J gene is TRBJ2-3, the V gene TRBV10-3; D not resolved. This CDR3 comprises 12 residues. The V gene's germline CDR1 is ENHRY and CDR2 SYGVKD. The ends were cut back, 2 bases at V and 2 bases at J, with 2 bases in the middle. The CDR3 reads CAISEITDTQYF. Written as DNA, the CDR3 is TGTGCCATCAGTGAGATCACAGATACGCAGTATTTT.

A single count supports this clonotype. The chain joins TRBV20-1 to TRBJ2-7; the D gene is possibly TRBD2 (6 bases). This CDR3 has 13 amino acids. Trimming cost V 3 bases and J 2 bases, with 11 bases left between them. From germline, CDR1 is DFQATT and CDR2 SNEGSKA (reference sequence). CDR3 sequence (DNA): TGCAGTGCTAGTATGGCGGGGACCTACGAGCAGTACTTC. Its translation is CSASMAGTYEQYF.

The chain combines TRBV7-2 with TRBJ2-1, with 9 bases aligning to TRBD2. Trimming cost V 7 bases and J 10 bases; bases outside gene matches: 14. CDR1 and CDR2 (germline): SGHTA, FQGNSA. The CDR3 contains 15 residues. CDR3 bases: TGTGCCAGCACCCCTGGCGGGAGGGCCTCCAGGGAGCAGTTCTTC. This gives the protein CASTPGGRASREQFF.

V gene TRBV28 combines with J gene TRBJ2-5; 8 bases line up with TRBD2. The CDR3 spans 15 residues. Germline V gene sequence: CDR1 MDHEN, CDR2 SYDVKM. The junction had 6 bases not matched to a gene; V was cut back by 5 bases and J by 1 base. Written as DNA, the CDR3 is TGTGCCAGCAGTATCGGGACTAGGCTCCAAGAGACCCAGTACTTC. Translating it yields CASSIGTRLQETQYF.

The chain joins TRBV3-1 to TRBJ2-7; 8 bases align to TRBD2. The germline V gene encodes CDR1 LGHDT and CDR2 YNNKEL (reference sequence). The CDR3 runs to 17 residues. V was pared by 4 bases and J by 5 bases, with 16 bases of the junction left unmatched. The CDR3 DNA follows: TGTGCCAGCAGCCTAACGCTAGGCCTAGCGGGTGCGGACGAGCAGTACTTC. Amino acids: CASSLTLGLAGADEQYF.

Notes on this clonotype: At one end, the junction sequence differs from germline, possibly due to a read error. The chain uses TRBV14 and TRBJ2-1, with 12 bases matching TRBD2. The CDR3 sequence is 20 residues long. Looked up from germline, CDR1 is SGHDN and CDR2 is FVKESK. The CDR3 region is CASSHQLAGGAIPSYNEQFF. For the CDR3, the DNA is TGCGCCAGCAGCCATCAACTAGCGGGAGGTGCTATACCATCCTACAATGAGCAGTTCTTC.

This chain joins TRBV12-3 or TRBV12-4 and TRBJ1-5; tentatively, D is TRBD1 (5 bases). The CDR3 has 14 residues. V shed 7 bases and J shed 3 bases, with 13 bases lying between them. The DNA for the CDR3 is TGTGCCAGCAAGACGGCAGGGTCCAATCAGCCCCAGCATTTT. Translating gives CASKTAGSNQPQHF.

This clonotype has more than one count but fewer than ten. The gene calls are TRBV11-2 and TRBJ2-7; D not certain. This CDR3 contains 12 residues. The germline gives CDR1 SGHAT, CDR2 FQNNGV. The ends were cut back, 5 bases at V and 6 bases at J, with 11 bases in the middle. The CDR3 spells CASSLRSSEQYF. CDR3 DNA: TGTGCCAGCAGCCTCAGGAGCAGCGAGCAGTACTTC.

This chain links TRBV2 with TRBJ2-7, with TRBD2 identical over 8 bases. Germline V CDR1 and CDR2: SNHLY, FYNNEI. The V segment lost 6 bases and the J segment 7 bases; nucleotides outside the gene matches: 11. CDR3 size: 14 residues. CDR3 sequence (DNA): TGTGCCAGCAGAGACTACCGACGGGAGGGTGAGCAGTACTTC. Residues: CASRDYRREGEQYF.

The chain links TRBV2 to TRBJ2-3; possible D gene TRBD1, 5 bases. The CDR3 totals 16 residues. CDR1 is SNHLY, CDR2 FYNNEI, per germline. V was shortened by 1 base and J by 5 bases, with 16 bases between the two germline ends. The CDR3 protein is CASSEEAGIVKDTQYF. CDR3 DNA: TGTGCCAGCAGTGAAGAGGCAGGGATCGTCAAAGATACGCAGTATTTT. The variable domain in full, with the rest retrieved from reference TRBV2 and TRBJ2-3, is EPEVTQTPSHQVTQMGQEVILRCVPISNHLYFYWYRQILGQKVEFLVSFYNNEISEKSEIFDDQFSVERPDGSNFTLKIRSTKLEDSAMYFCASSEEAGIVKDTQYFGPGTRLTVL.

In the case of this clonotype: A junction boundary mismatches the germline segment, possibly from a read error. The chain couples TRBV11-2 to TRBJ2-7, with 7 nucleotides matching TRBD2. With the DNA end fitting TRBJ2-5 better, the J assignment may be wrong. The V gene's germline CDR1 is SGHAT and CDR2 FQNNGV. The CDR3 loop spans 15 amino acids. The CDR3 region is CASSLAGGHQATQYF. CDR3 nucleotides: TGTGCCAGCAGCTTAGCGGGAGGCCACCAAGCGACCCAGTACTTC.

V and J are TRBV7-6 and TRBJ2-5; perhaps TRBD2 as D (6 bases). CDR1 is SGHVS, CDR2 FNYEAQ, per germline. The CDR3 loop spans 15 amino acids. The germline V and J ends were trimmed by 1 base and 4 bases, with 13 bases remaining between them. The CDR3 loop reads CASSLDGGMGETQYF. The DNA for the CDR3 is TGTGCCAGCAGCTTAGACGGGGGTATGGGAGAGACCCAGTACTTC. Full variable domain (missing parts from reference TRBV7-6 and TRBJ2-5): GAGVSQSPRYKVTKRGQDVALRCDPISGHVSLYWYRQALGQGPEFLTYFNYEAQQDKSGLPNDRFSAERPEGSISTLTIQRTEQRDSAMYRCASSLDGGMGETQYFGPGTRLLVL.

The genes are TRBV20-1 and TRBJ1-1; a weak D match, TRBD1 (5 bases). The CDR3 has 12 amino acids. CDR1 is DFQATT, CDR2 SNEGSKA, per germline (reference sequence). V lost 1 base and J 3 bases, leaving 6 bases between the germline ends. The CDR3 loop reads CSARAGYTEAFF. The CDR3 DNA reads TGCAGTGCTAGAGCAGGGTACACTGAAGCTTTCTTT.

V usage is TRBV6-2 or TRBV6-3 and J usage is TRBJ2-3; no reliable D call. The CDR3 length is 12 residues. V was trimmed by 4 bases and J by 6 bases, leaving 8 bases between them. Germline V CDR1 and CDR2: MNHEY, SVGEGT. CDR3 in amino acids: CASSLKVDTQYF. CDR3 nucleotides: TGTGCCAGCAGTTTAAAGGTTGATACGCAGTATTTT.

V gene TRBV20-1 combines with J gene TRBJ2-7; the D gene is possibly TRBD1 (6 bases). The CDR3 consists of 14 residues. Germline assignment: CDR1 DFQATT and CDR2 SNEGSKA (reference sequence). Trimming stripped 7 bases from V and 0 bases from J, with 16 bases between. The DNA for the CDR3 is TGCAGTGGCTCGGACCAGGGGATCTCCTACGAGCAGTACTTC. Residues: CSGSDQGISYEQYF.

This clonotype was counted a few times. The chain uses TRBV20-1 and TRBJ2-3; D gene unclear. The CDR3 is made up of 15 amino acids. V dropped 6 bases and J dropped 1 base, with 17 bases sitting between them. Germline lookup yields CDR1 DFQATT and CDR2 SNEGSKA (reference sequence). The CDR3 DNA reads as TGCAGTGCCCTCGTTGTGTTCGGCCGCACAGATACGCAGTATTTT. As protein: CSALVVFGRTDTQYF.

In regard to this clonotype: This clone may be a read error of a much larger clone one base away. The chain is built from TRBV29-1 and TRBJ2-4; tentative D call: TRBD2 (6 bases). The CDR3 loop spans 13 amino acids. Germline V gene lookup returns CDR1 SQVTM and CDR2 ANQGSEA. The CDR3 DNA sequence: TGTGGGGGGACGAAAGGGGCCAAAAACATTCAGTACTTC. Residues: CGGTKGAKNIQYF.

The chain links TRBV12-3 or TRBV12-4 to TRBJ2-3, with a tentative D call TRBD2 (5 bases). CDR3 length: 15 residues. Trimming removed 3 bases at V and 1 base at J, with 11 bases between. The CDR3 sequence: CASSFIGGGTDTQYF. As DNA, the CDR3 is TGTGCCAGCAGTTTCATAGGAGGAGGCACAGATACGCAGTATTTT.

V is TRBV11-2 and J is TRBJ2-1, with 7 bases lining up with TRBD2. In germline, CDR1 is SGHAT, CDR2 FQNNGV. The CDR3 length is 17 residues. Unmatched junction bases numbered 10, after V lost 5 bases and J lost 0 bases. Written as DNA, the CDR3 is TGTGCCAGCAGCCTGAAACCTAGCGGCCGCTCCTACAATGAGCAGTTCTTC. Protein: CASSLKPSGRSYNEQFF.

As concerns this clonotype: Just one base apart from a much larger clone, this may be a read error. The chain uses TRBV25-1 and TRBJ2-5, with TRBD2 matching 7 bases. TRBJ2-7 explains the end of the DNA better; the J call may be wrong. The CDR3 runs 12 residues. Germline loops: CDR1 MGHDK, CDR2 SYGVNS. The DNA for the CDR3 is TGTGTCAGCAGTGAATGGGGGGGCGAGCAGTACTTC. Its translation: CVSSEWGGEQYF.

This chain joins TRBV4-2 and TRBJ2-4; D is undetermined. CDR1 and CDR2 from the germline V gene are LGHNA and YNFKEQ. CDR3 size: 10 residues. The V end was cut by 1 base, the J end by 15 bases, with 7 bases between. CDR3 region: CASSQVAGYF. The CDR3 nucleotides are TGTGCCAGCAGCCAAGTAGCCGGGTACTTC.

The chain couples TRBV7-9 to TRBJ2-1; perhaps TRBD2 as D (6 bases). This CDR3 spans 16 amino acids. V dropped 0 bases and J dropped 4 bases, with 13 bases sitting between them. Germline V lookup: CDR1 SEHNR, CDR2 FQNEAQ (reference sequence). This CDR3 is CASSLATSSVYNEQFF. The CDR3 bases are TGTGCCAGCAGCTTAGCGACTAGTTCGGTTTACAATGAGCAGTTCTTC.

This clonotype came up many times. V usage is TRBV9 and J usage is TRBJ2-7; the D gene is possibly TRBD2 (7 bases). CDR3 length equals 14 residues. V gave up 0 bases and J gave up 2 bases, with 9 bases separating them. Germline lookup yields CDR1 SGDLS and CDR2 YYNGEE. The CDR3 region is CASSVGGGAYEQYF. The DNA for the CDR3 is TGTGCCAGCAGCGTAGGGGGGGGCGCCTACGAGCAGTACTTC.